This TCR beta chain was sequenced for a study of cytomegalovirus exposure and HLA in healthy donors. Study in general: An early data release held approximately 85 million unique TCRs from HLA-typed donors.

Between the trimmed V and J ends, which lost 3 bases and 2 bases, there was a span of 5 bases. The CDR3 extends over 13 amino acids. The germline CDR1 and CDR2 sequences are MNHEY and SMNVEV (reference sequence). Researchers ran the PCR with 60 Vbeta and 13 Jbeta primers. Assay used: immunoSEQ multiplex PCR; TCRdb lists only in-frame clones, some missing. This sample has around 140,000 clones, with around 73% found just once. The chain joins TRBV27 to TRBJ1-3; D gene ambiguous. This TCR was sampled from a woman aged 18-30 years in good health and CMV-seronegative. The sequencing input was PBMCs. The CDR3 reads CASSFSAGNTIYF. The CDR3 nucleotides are TGTGCCAGCAGTTTTTCGGCTGGAAACACCATATATTTT.